These T cell receptor beta chains were read from a single sample in a study of regulatory T cells in long-lasting Graves disease. TCRdb ran MiXCR on the multiplex PCR reads and lists one entry per CDR3 protein. Altogether 380,000 or so distinct CDR3 sequences are present, roughly 17% being singletons, with the ten largest covering roughly a fifth. The same specimen was also included in a second study, on T cells in Graves' hyperthyroidism and ophthalmopathy.

The source material was peripheral blood mononuclear cells (PBMCs), sampled at new diagnosis, from a patient treated with antithyroid drugs. The receptors originated from a woman aged 18-30 years with Graves disease. CDR3s include the opening cysteine and the closing phenylalanine or tryptophan. A D gene is named only where the DNA matches it firmly. Some rows have no size entry. The others give once, few or many, or a class for an expanded clone.

j_call d_call v_call clone_size cdr3_nt cdr3_aa
TRBJ1-1 NA TRBV9 NA TGTGCCAGCAGCGTAGAGGAGAACACTGAAGCTTTCTTT CASSVEENTEAFF
TRBJ1-6 TRBD1 TRBV3-1 many TGTGCCAGCAGCCGGGACAGAGCCTCCTATAATTCACCCCTCCACTTT CASSRDRASYNSPLHF
TRBJ2-7 TRBD2 TRBV2 many TGTGCCAGCATTCAGGTGGCGGGAGCCCCCTACGAGCAGTACTTC CASIQVAGAPYEQYF
TRBJ2-1 TRBD2 TRBV12-3/TRBV12-4 many TGTGCCAGCAGTATCCGAATGAGCGGGGGGGTTTACAATGAGCAGTTCTTC CASSIRMSGGVYNEQFF
TRBJ1-1 NA TRBV4-1 NA TGCGCCAGCAGCCAAGATCTGTCAGGGCCGATATTGAACACTGAAGCTTTCTTT CASSQDLSGPILNTEAFF
TRBJ2-1 TRBD2 TRBV3-1 many TGTGCCAGCAGCTACGGACCGGGGGGTCGCCCTGAGCAGTTCTTC CASSYGPGGRPEQFF
TRBJ2-7 TRBD1 TRBV11-2 many TGTGCCAGCAGCTGGATAACAGGGGGCGCTGGGTCCTACGAGCAGTACTTC CASSWITGGAGSYEQYF
TRBJ2-5 TRBD2 TRBV20-1 many TGCAGTGCTAGTGGGTTCCCTCAGACTAGCGGGAAAGAGACCCAGTACTTC CSASGFPQTSGKETQYF
TRBJ2-2 NA TRBV12-3/TRBV12-4 few TGTGCCAGCAGTTTTACCCCGTTAGGAGGGCAGGGCGGGGAGCTGTTTTTT CASSFTPLGGQGGELFF
TRBJ2-2 TRBD2 TRBV20-1 NA TGCAGTGCTAGAGGTAGCGGGGGGGACACCGGGGAGCTGTTTTTT CSARGSGGDTGELFF
TRBJ2-2 TRBD1 TRBV6-1 many TGTGCCAGCAGAGCTCGACAGGGTGGGACCGGGGAGCTGTTTTTT CASRARQGGTGELFF
TRBJ1-2 TRBD1 TRBV2 many TGTGCCAGCAGTGATGGGACAGACTTCTATGGCTACACCTTC CASSDGTDFYGYTF
TRBJ2-2 NA TRBV3-1 many TGTGCCAGCAGCCACCAGGGTCCCGGGGAGCTGTTTTTT CASSHQGPGELFF
TRBJ1-1 NA TRBV12-3/TRBV12-4 many TGTGCCAGCAAGGTACGGCGGGACAACACTGAAGCTTTCTTT CASKVRRDNTEAFF
TRBJ2-2 NA TRBV2 many TGTGCCAGCAGGGTGCAGGGGCTTTGGGGCACCGGGGAGCTGTTTTTT CASRVQGLWGTGELFF
TRBJ1-5 NA TRBV2 many TGTGCCAGCAGTGAACGGGGGGGGCGATCCAATCAGCCCCAGCATTTT CASSERGGRSNQPQHF
TRBJ1-1 NA TRBV28 many TGTGCCAGCAGTGACTTCCTGTTGGGTGTTCCTGAAGCTTTCTTT CASSDFLLGVPEAFF
TRBJ2-1 NA TRBV7-9 many TGTGCCAGCAGCCGAGGGGACGGGTACAATGAGCAGTTCTTC CASSRGDGYNEQFF
TRBJ2-3 TRBD2 TRBV28 many TGTGCCAGCAATGCGGGGCCGGGACTAGCGGGAGATACGCAGTATTTT CASNAGPGLAGDTQYF
TRBJ2-1 NA TRBV9 NA TGTGCCAGCCGGCCGGGTAGCAGTAGTTTAGGCGGGCAGTTCTTC CASRPGSSSLGGQFF
TRBJ2-7 TRBD2 TRBV7-9 many TGTGCCAGCACCGAACTAGCGGGCCGCTACGAGCAGTACTTC CASTELAGRYEQYF
TRBJ1-2 TRBD1 TRBV5-4 many TGTGCCAGCAGGAGGGCAGGGGGCTTCTATGGCTACACCTTC CASRRAGGFYGYTF
TRBJ1-1 NA TRBV7-9 NA TGTGCCAGCAGCTTGGGTTCAGGAGTGAACACTGAAGCTTTCTTT CASSLGSGVNTEAFF
TRBJ2-7 NA TRBV9 many TGTGCCAGCAGCGTAGGGATATCCCCTTACGAGCAGTACTTC CASSVGISPYEQYF
TRBJ2-7 TRBD1 TRBV7-9 many TGTGCCAGCAGCGAACCCGGGACAGGGGGCTACGAGCAGTACTTC CASSEPGTGGYEQYF
TRBJ2-1 TRBD2 TRBV12-3/TRBV12-4 NA TGTGCCAGCAGGCCGGGGCGGGAGAGGGAGGGTGAGCAGTTCTTC CASRPGREREGEQFF
TRBJ2-7 TRBD2 TRBV11-2 NA TGTGCCAGCAGCTCCCGACTAGCGGGAGGGCAGTACTTC CASSSRLAGGQYF
TRBJ2-7 TRBD2 TRBV4-2 many TGTGCCAGCAGCCAAGCATCTGCGGGGGGCTACGAGCAGTACTTC CASSQASAGGYEQYF
TRBJ2-7 NA TRBV3-1 many TGTGCCAGCAGTAATACCTTACGGGAGCAGTACTTC CASSNTLREQYF
TRBJ2-1 NA TRBV2 many TGTGCCAGCAGTCCCTCCTGGCTCTCGGCCCAATATGAGCAGTTCTTC CASSPSWLSAQYEQFF
TRBJ2-7 NA TRBV3-1 many TGTGCCAGCAGCCAAGATCACAGTATGGCCTACGAGCAGTACTTC CASSQDHSMAYEQYF
TRBJ2-2 TRBD2 TRBV11-3 NA TGTGCCAGCAGCCCGCGACTAGCGGGAGTCGGTATCGGGGAGCTGTTTTTC CASSPRLAGVGIGELFF
TRBJ2-3 TRBD2 TRBV9 many TGTGCCAGCAGCGTAGAACCCATAAGGACTAGCGGGAGTGTGGCTGCAGATACGCAGTATTTT CASSVEPIRTSGSVAADTQYF
TRBJ1-2 TRBD1 TRBV20-1 many TGCAGTGCGCCCCGCGGGACAGACTATGGCTACACCTTC CSAPRGTDYGYTF
TRBJ1-2 TRBD1 TRBV7-9 once TGTGCCAGCAGCCGGGCCCCCGGGACAGGGGAAAACTATGGCTACACCTTC CASSRAPGTGENYGYTF
TRBJ2-1 TRBD2 TRBV14 NA TGTGCCAGCAGCTCCCGACTAGCGGGAACTGGCAATGAGCAGTTCTTC CASSSRLAGTGNEQFF
TRBJ2-1 NA TRBV20-1 NA TGCAGTGCTAGTACTAGCCAGAGGGGACTTGAGCAGTTCTTC CSASTSQRGLEQFF
TRBJ2-3 NA TRBV6-1 many TGTGCCAGCAGTGAAATGGCGGTTAGCACAGATACGCAGTATTTT CASSEMAVSTDTQYF
TRBJ2-1 NA TRBV19 NA TGTGCCAGTAGTCAAAACCGACTAGGGGGCACCAGCTCCTACAATGAGCAGTTCTTC CASSQNRLGGTSSYNEQFF
TRBJ2-1 TRBD2 TRBV5-5 once TGTGCCAGCAGCCCCCGGGACTATCCTTACAATGAGCAGTTCTTC CASSPRDYPYNEQFF